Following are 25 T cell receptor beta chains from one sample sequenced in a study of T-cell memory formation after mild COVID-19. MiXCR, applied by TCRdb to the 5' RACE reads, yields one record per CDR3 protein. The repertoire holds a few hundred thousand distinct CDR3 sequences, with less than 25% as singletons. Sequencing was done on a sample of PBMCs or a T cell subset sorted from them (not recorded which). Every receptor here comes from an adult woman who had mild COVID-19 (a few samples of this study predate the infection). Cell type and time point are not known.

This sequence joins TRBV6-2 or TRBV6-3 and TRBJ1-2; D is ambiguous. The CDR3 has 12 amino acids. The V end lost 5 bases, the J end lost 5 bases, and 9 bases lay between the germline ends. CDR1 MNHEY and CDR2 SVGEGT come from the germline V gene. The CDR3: CASSPSSYGYTF. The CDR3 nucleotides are TGTGCCAGCAGTCCATCTAGTTATGGCTACACCTTC.

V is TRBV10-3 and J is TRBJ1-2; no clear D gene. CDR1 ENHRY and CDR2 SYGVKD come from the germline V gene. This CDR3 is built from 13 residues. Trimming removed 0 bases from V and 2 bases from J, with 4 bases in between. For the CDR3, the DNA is TGTGCCATCAGTGAGTCACAAAACTATGGCTACACCTTC. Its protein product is CAISESQNYGYTF.

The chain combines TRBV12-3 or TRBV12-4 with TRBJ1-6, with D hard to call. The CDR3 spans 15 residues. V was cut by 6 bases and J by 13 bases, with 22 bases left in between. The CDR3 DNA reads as TGTGCCAGCAGGATGGATGGCCGTCTTGGGTCTCCCCTCCACTTT. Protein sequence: CASRMDGRLGSPLHF.

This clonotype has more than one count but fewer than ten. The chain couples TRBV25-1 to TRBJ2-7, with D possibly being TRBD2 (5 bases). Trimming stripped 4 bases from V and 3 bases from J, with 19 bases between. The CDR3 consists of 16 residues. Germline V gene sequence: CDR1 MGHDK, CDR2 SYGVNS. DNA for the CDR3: TGTGCCAGCAGTGCCTCCGGCGGGCGGTATGACTACGAGCAGTACTTC. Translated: CASSASGGRYDYEQYF.

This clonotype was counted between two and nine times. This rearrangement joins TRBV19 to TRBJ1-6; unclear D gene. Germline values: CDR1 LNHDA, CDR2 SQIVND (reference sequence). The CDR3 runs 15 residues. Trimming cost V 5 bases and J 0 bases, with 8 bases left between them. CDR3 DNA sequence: TGTGCCAGTAGTCTGGTGGGCTCCTATAATTCACCCCTCCACTTT. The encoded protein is CASSLVGSYNSPLHF.

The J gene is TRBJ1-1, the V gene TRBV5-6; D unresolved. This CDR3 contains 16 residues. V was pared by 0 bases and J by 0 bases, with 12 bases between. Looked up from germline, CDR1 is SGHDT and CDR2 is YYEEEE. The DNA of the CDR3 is TGTGCCAGCAGCTTGGGGGGTACCGATCTGAACACTGAAGCTTTCTTT. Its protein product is CASSLGGTDLNTEAFF.

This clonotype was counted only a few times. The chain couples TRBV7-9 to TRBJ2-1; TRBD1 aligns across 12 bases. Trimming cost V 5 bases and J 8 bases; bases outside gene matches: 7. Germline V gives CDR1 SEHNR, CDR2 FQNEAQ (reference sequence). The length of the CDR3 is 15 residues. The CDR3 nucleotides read TGTGCCAGCAGCCCCCGGGACAGGGGGCTCGATGAGCAGTTCTTC. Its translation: CASSPRDRGLDEQFF.

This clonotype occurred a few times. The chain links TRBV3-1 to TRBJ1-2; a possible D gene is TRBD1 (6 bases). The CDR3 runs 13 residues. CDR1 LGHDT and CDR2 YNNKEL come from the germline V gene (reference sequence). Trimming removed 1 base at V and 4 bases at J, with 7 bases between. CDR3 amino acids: CASSQGTAYGYTF. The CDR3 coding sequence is TGTGCCAGCAGCCAAGGGACAGCCTATGGCTACACCTTC.

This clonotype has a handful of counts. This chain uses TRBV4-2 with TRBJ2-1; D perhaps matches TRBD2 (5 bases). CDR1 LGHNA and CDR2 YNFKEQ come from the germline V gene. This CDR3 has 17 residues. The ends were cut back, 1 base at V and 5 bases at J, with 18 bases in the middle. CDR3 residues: CASSQARSLRTDNEQFF. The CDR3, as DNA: TGTGCCAGCAGCCAAGCCCGGTCCCTTAGGACTGACAATGAGCAGTTCTTC.

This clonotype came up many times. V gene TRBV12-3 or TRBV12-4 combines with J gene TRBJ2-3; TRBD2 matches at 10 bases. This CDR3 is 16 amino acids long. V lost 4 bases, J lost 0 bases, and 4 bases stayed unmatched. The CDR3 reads CASSSGLASSTDTQYF. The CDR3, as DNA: TGTGCCAGCAGTTCGGGACTAGCGTCTAGCACAGATACGCAGTATTTT.

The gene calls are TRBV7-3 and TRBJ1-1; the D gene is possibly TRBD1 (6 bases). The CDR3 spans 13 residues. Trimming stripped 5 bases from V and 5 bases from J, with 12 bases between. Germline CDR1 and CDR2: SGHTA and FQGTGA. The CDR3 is CASSQQGGTEAFF. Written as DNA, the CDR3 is TGTGCCAGCAGCCAACAGGGTGGGACTGAAGCTTTCTTT.

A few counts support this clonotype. The CDR3 nucleotides read TGTGCCAGCACCTGGACAGGTGGCATCGACAATGAGCAGTTCTTC. Translation gives CASTWTGGIDNEQFF. This chain links TRBV2 with TRBJ2-1; TRBD1 matches at 7 bases. V trimming: 7 bases; J trimming: 5 bases; junction bases outside the gene matches: 11. Germline values: CDR1 SNHLY, CDR2 FYNNEI. The CDR3 consists of 15 residues.

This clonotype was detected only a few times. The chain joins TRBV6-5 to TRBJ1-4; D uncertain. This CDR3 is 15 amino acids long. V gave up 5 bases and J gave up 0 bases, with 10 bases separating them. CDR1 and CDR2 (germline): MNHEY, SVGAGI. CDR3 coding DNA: TGTGCCAGCAGTCGCGACCGGGCAACTAATGAAAAACTGTTTTTT. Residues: CASSRDRATNEKLFF.

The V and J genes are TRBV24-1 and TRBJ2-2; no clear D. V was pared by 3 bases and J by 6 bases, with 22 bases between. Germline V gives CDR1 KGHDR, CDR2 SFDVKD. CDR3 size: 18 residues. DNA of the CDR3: TGTGCCACCAGTGATCCCACCCCCCCGGGCCGAAAGGCCGGGGAGCTGTTTTTT. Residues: CATSDPTPPGRKAGELFF.

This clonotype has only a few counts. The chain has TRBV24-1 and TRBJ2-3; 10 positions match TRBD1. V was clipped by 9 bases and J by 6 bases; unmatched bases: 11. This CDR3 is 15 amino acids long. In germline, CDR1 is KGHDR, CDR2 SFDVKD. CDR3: CATRGTGAGGDTQYF. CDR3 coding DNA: TGTGCCACCCGAGGGACAGGGGCAGGAGGGGATACGCAGTATTTT.

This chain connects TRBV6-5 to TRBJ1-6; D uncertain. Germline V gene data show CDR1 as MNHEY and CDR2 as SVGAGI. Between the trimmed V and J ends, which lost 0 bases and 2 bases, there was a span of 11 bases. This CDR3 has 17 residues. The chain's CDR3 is CASSYSSVVAYNSPLHF. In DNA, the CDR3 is TGTGCCAGCAGTTACTCCTCGGTGGTGGCCTATAATTCACCCCTCCACTTT.

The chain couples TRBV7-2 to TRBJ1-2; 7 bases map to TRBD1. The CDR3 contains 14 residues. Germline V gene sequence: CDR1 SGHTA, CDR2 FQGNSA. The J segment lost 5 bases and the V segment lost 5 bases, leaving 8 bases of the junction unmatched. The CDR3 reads CASSPHRGLYGYTF. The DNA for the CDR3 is TGTGCCAGCAGCCCGCACAGGGGATTGTATGGCTACACCTTC.

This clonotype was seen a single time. The CDR3 nucleotides are TGTGCCAGCACTCTAAGCCCTCTCGATACGCAGTATTTT. It is translated as CASTLSPLDTQYF. The V call is TRBV12-3 or TRBV12-4, the J call TRBJ2-3; D remains unclear. There are 13 residues in the CDR3. The V end lost 7 bases, the J end lost 6 bases, and 14 bases lay between the germline ends.

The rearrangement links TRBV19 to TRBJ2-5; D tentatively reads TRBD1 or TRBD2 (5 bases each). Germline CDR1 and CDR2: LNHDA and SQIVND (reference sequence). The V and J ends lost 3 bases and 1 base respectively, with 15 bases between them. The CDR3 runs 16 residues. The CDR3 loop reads CASSMGAYRIQETQYF. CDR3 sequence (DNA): TGTGCCAGTAGTATGGGAGCTTACAGGATCCAAGAGACCCAGTACTTC. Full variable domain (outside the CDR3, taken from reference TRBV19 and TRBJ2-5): DGGITQSPKYLFRKEGQNVTLSCEQNLNHDAMYWYRQDPGQGLRLIYYSQIVNDFQKGDIAEGYSVSREKKESFPLTVTSAQKNPTAFYLCASSMGAYRIQETQYFGPGTRLLVL.

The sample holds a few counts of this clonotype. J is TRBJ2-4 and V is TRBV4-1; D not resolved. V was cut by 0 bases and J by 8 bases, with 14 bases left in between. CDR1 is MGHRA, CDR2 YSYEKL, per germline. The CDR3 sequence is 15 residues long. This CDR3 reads CASSQDESSGDIQYF. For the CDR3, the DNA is TGCGCCAGCAGCCAAGATGAATCTTCTGGGGACATTCAGTACTTC.

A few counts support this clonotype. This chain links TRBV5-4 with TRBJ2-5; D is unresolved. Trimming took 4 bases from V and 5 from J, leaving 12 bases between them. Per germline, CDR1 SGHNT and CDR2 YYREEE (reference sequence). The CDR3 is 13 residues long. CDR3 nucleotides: TGTGCCAGCAGCGCCTCGTTGCAGGAGACCCAGTACTTC. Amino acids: CASSASLQETQYF.

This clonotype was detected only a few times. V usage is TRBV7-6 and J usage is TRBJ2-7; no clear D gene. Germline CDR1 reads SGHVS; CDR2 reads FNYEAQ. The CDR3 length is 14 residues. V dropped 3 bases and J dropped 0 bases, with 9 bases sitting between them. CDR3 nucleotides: TGTGCCAGCAGCTTCCCCGTCCTCTCCTACGAGCAGTACTTC. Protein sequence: CASSFPVLSYEQYF.

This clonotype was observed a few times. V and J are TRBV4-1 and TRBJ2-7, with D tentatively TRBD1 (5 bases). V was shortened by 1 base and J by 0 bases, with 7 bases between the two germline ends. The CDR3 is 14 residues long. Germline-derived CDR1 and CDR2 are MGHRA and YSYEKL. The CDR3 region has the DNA TGCGCCAGCAGCCAAGGGACACTCTCCTACGAGCAGTACTTC. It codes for CASSQGTLSYEQYF.

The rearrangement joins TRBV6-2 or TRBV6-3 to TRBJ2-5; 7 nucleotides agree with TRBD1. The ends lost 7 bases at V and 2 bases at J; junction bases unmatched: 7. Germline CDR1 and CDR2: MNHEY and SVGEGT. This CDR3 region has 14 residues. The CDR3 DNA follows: TGTGCCAGCACCCTACACAGGGGACAAGAGACCCAGTACTTC. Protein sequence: CASTLHRGQETQYF.

This CDR3 is CASSSLTSNQPQHF. Written as DNA, the CDR3 is TGTGCCAGCAGTTCCCTAACCAGCAATCAGCCCCAGCATTTT. This chain connects TRBV6-6 to TRBJ1-5; D uncertain. The V gene lost 4 bases and the J gene lost 1 base, with 8 bases spanning the gap. Germline CDR1 is MNHNY and CDR2 is SVGAGI (reference sequence). The CDR3 extends over 14 amino acids.